One sample yielded the 17 T cell receptor beta chains listed below, sequenced in a study of blood T cell repertoires in COVID-19. Clones were sequenced by immunoSEQ multiplex PCR, and TCRdb holds only the in-frame ones, with some missing. The top ten clones hold 2.3% of a sample with 140,000 to 150,000 clones, about 90% of them seen once. The sequenced material came from peripheral blood. All receptors come from a human donor in a cohort sampled during active COVID-19.

The rearrangement joins TRBV28 to TRBJ2-7, with D uncertain. This CDR3 region has 15 residues. The V gene lost 2 bases and the J gene lost 0 bases, with 11 bases spanning the gap. CDR1 and CDR2 from the germline V gene are MDHEN and SYDVKM. CDR3: CASSLGGSTSYEQYF. In DNA form, the CDR3 reads TGTGCCAGCAGTTTAGGTGGCAGTACCTCCTACGAGCAGTACTTC.

The genes are TRBV25-1 and TRBJ1-6; TRBD1 is a possible D gene (5 bases). The ends were cut back, 3 bases at V and 10 bases at J, with 16 bases in the middle. The CDR3 length is 15 residues. Germline CDR1 and CDR2: MGHDK and SYGVNS. The CDR3 protein is CASSEVGDLRSPLHF. The CDR3 DNA follows: TGTGCCAGCAGTGAGGTAGGGGATCTAAGATCACCCCTCCACTTT. Variable domain in full (rest from reference TRBV25-1 and TRBJ1-6): EADIYQTPRYLVIGTGKKITLECSQTMGHDKMYWYQQDPGMELHLIHYSYGVNSTEKGDLSSESTVSRIRTEHFPLTLESARPSHTSQYLCASSEVGDLRSPLHFGNGTRLTVT.

The chain joins TRBV27 to TRBJ2-4; 9 nucleotides line up with TRBD1. This CDR3 is built from 17 residues. The V segment lost 5 bases and the J segment 0 bases; nucleotides outside the gene matches: 8. Germline V gene lookup returns CDR1 MNHEY and CDR2 SMNVEV (reference sequence). CDR3 DNA: TGTGCCAGCAGTAAACTTGGGACAGGGAGAGCCAAAAACATTCAGTACTTC. It encodes CASSKLGTGRAKNIQYF.

This clone was found a few times. The rearrangement links TRBV3-1 (or the pseudogene TRBV3-2) to TRBJ2-7; TRBD2 agrees at 13 bases. The junction had 8 bases not matched to a gene; V was cut back by 0 bases and J by 3 bases. This CDR3 contains 18 residues. In germline, CDR1 is LGHDT, CDR2 YNNKEL (reference sequence). This CDR3 is CASSQDPGLAGVFYEQYF. The CDR3 DNA reads as TGTGCCAGCAGCCAAGATCCCGGACTAGCGGGAGTGTTCTACGAGCAGTACTTC.

This clone has just one count. This chain joins TRBV9 and TRBJ1-1; tentative D call: TRBD1 (5 bases). From germline, CDR1 is SGDLS and CDR2 YYNGEE. The CDR3 loop spans 14 amino acids. Trimming took off 4 bases at V and 4 bases at J, with 14 bases between the two ends. The CDR3 nucleotides read TGTGCCAGCAGCTTCAGCGCGGGGGGCACTGAAGCTTTCTTT. Amino acids: CASSFSAGGTEAFF.

This sequence joins TRBV4-1 and TRBJ2-7; D ambiguous. Germline V gene data show CDR1 as MGHRA and CDR2 as YSYEKL. V was clipped by 4 bases and J by 0 bases, with 10 bases between them. The CDR3 consists of 14 residues. The CDR3 DNA follows: TGCGCCAGCAGCCCCCTCGCGAACTCCTACGAGCAGTACTTC. This translates into CASSPLANSYEQYF.

The gene calls are TRBV25-1 and TRBJ2-2, with 7 bases identical to TRBD2. V trimming: 3 bases; J trimming: 4 bases; junction bases outside the gene matches: 11. The CDR3 consists of 17 residues. Germline V gives CDR1 MGHDK, CDR2 SYGVNS. The CDR3 reads CASSDSRLAELTGELFF. The CDR3 DNA sequence: TGTGCCAGCAGTGATAGTAGGCTAGCGGAGCTCACCGGGGAGCTGTTTTTT.

Only a few counts were recorded for this clone. V usage is TRBV7-2 and J usage is TRBJ1-5; unclear D gene. Trimming removed 0 bases at V and 4 bases at J, with 16 bases between. Germline V gene data show CDR1 as SGHTA and CDR2 as FQGNSA. This CDR3 has 17 amino acids. The CDR3 DNA is TGTGCCAGCAGCTTAGCGTACCCAAGGCAGGCTAATCAGCCCCAGCATTTT. Amino acids: CASSLAYPRQANQPQHF.

This clone has only one observation. The chain employs TRBV9 and TRBJ2-7, with 7 bases aligning to TRBD2. This CDR3 region has 15 residues. V was pared by 4 bases and J by 0 bases, with 7 bases of the junction left unmatched. Germline assignment: CDR1 SGDLS and CDR2 YYNGEE. CDR3 sequence: CASSPGEGYSYEQYF. The DNA of the CDR3 is TGTGCCAGCAGCCCGGGGGAGGGTTACTCCTACGAGCAGTACTTC.

The genes are TRBV5-4 and TRBJ2-5; possible D gene TRBD2, 7 bases. The CDR3 runs 12 residues. V lost 4 bases to trimming and J lost 7 bases, with 11 bases between them. The germline gives CDR1 SGHNT, CDR2 YYREEE (reference sequence). Written as DNA, the CDR3 is TGTGCCAGCAGCCAGGGGAGGGCGACCCAGTACTTC. Its protein product is CASSQGRATQYF. The variable domain in full, with the rest retrieved from reference TRBV5-4 and TRBJ2-5, is ETGVTQSPTHLIKTRGQQVTLRCSSQSGHNTVSWYQQALGQGPQFIFQYYREEENGRGNFPPRFSGLQFPNYSSELNVNALELDDSALYLCASSQGRATQYFGPGTRLLVL.

The V and J genes are TRBV7-2 and TRBJ2-5; TRBD1 matches at 7 bases. This CDR3 is built from 15 residues. With V trimmed by 5 bases and J by 6 bases, 12 bases remained unmatched. The germline CDR1 and CDR2 sequences are SGHTA and FQGNSA. The CDR3 nucleotides read TGTGCCAGCAGCAGGGACAGACCTCAAGATCAGACCCAGTACTTC. Encoded protein: CASSRDRPQDQTQYF. The full variable domain, its missing parts supplied by reference TRBV7-2 and TRBJ2-5, is GAGVSQSPSNKVTEKGKDVELRCDPISGHTALYWYRQSLGQGLEFLIYFQGNSAPDKSGLPSDRFSAERTGGSVSTLTIQRTQQEDSAVYLCASSRDRPQDQTQYFGPGTRLLVL.

The chain recombines TRBV15 with TRBJ1-2; D remains ambiguous. The V gene's germline CDR1 is LNHNV and CDR2 YYDKDF (reference sequence). Trimming stripped 5 bases from V and 8 bases from J, with 12 bases between. CDR3 length: 12 amino acids. The DNA for the CDR3 is TGTGCCACCAGCGCCGGGAGGGTCGGCTACACCTTC. Amino acids: CATSAGRVGYTF. Full variable domain (rest looked up from reference TRBV15 and TRBJ1-2): DAMVIQNPRYQVTQFGKPVTLSCSQTLNHNVMYWYQQKSSQAPKLLFHYYDKDFNNEADTPDNFQSRRPNTSFCFLDIRSPGLGDTAMYLCATSAGRVGYTFGSGTRLTVV.

V gene TRBV5-1 combines with J gene TRBJ1-1, with D unresolved. The V and J ends lost 4 bases and 4 bases respectively, with 8 bases between them. Germline loops: CDR1 SGHRS, CDR2 YFSETQ. This CDR3 has 12 residues. CDR3: CASSEGGTEAFF. The DNA of the CDR3 is TGCGCCAGCAGCGAGGGAGGCACTGAAGCTTTCTTT.

The chain couples TRBV30 to TRBJ2-7, with 8 bases fitting TRBD1. This CDR3 is 14 amino acids long. Germline V gives CDR1 GTSNPN, CDR2 SVGIG (reference sequence). V dropped 2 bases and J dropped 7; count of bases not matched to a gene: 10. This CDR3 reads CAWSTGQGMGEQYF. The CDR3 coding sequence is TGTGCCTGGAGTACCGGACAGGGTATGGGGGAGCAGTACTTC.

The rearrangement links TRBV6-7 to TRBJ2-7; 11 bases fit TRBD2. TRBV6-7 is marked as an open reading frame, function uncertain. The V and J ends lost 2 bases and 2 bases, in that order; junction bases with no gene match: 11. The CDR3 spans 18 residues. The CDR3 reads CASSYTEATSGATYEQYF. In DNA, the CDR3 is TGTGCCAGCAGTTACACAGAAGCGACTAGCGGGGCAACCTACGAGCAGTACTTC.

The chain joins TRBV4-2 to TRBJ1-2; TRBD1 agrees at 7 bases. The trim removed 3 bases at V and 6 bases at J, leaving 7 bases unmatched. CDR1 is LGHNA and CDR2 is YNFKEQ in the germline V gene. The CDR3 has 14 amino acids. CDR3 bases: TGTGCCAGCAGCCACCTTACAGGGGTCGATGGCTACACCTTC. Translated: CASSHLTGVDGYTF.

The J gene is TRBJ2-7, the V gene TRBV7-9; D is possibly TRBD1 (6 bases). Looked up from germline, CDR1 is SEHNR and CDR2 is FQNEAQ (reference sequence). Trimming shortened V by 5 bases and J by 4 bases, and 15 bases separated the two germline ends. The CDR3 length is 14 residues. This CDR3 is CASSPRDTTYEQYF. DNA for the CDR3: TGTGCCAGCAGCCCCAGGGACACTACTTACGAGCAGTACTTC.